The next 29 T cell receptor beta chains were all read from a single sample in a study of somatic mutations in cytotoxic T cells in rheumatoid arthritis (dated by TCRdb to the late 2010s). The protocol used for the library was the immunoSEQ multiplex PCR assay. In its TCRdb copy, this immuneACCESS table keeps in-frame sequences only and misses some clones. Where compared with another copy, unresolved V genes explain less than half of these, and the others have no known cause. This sample holds some 14,000 clones; 78% were observed only once. Roughly 7% of the sample is held by the ten biggest clonotypes. The sample consisted of CD8+ T cells sorted from blood. The receptors were sampled from an adult with rheumatoid arthritis.

The V and J genes are TRBV6-5 and TRBJ2-7, with 11 bases aligning to TRBD1. With 2 bases clipped from V and 3 bases from J, the junction kept 0 bases outside the gene matches. CDR3 length: 14 residues. Germline V CDR1 and CDR2: MNHEY, SVGAGI. This CDR3 reads CASSYGTGGYEQYF. Written as DNA, the CDR3 is TGTGCCAGCAGTTACGGGACAGGGGGCTACGAGCAGTACTTC.

The chain uses TRBV27 and TRBJ2-3, with 10 bases fitting TRBD2. The V segment lost 5 bases and the J segment 3 bases; nucleotides outside the gene matches: 17. The germline V gene encodes CDR1 MNHEY and CDR2 SMNVEV (reference sequence). The CDR3 totals 19 residues. CDR3: CASSTQGVAGGVETDTQYF. The CDR3 DNA reads TGTGCCAGCAGTACACAAGGGGTAGCGGGGGGCGTAGAGACAGATACGCAGTATTTT.

This chain uses TRBV28 with TRBJ1-3; no reliable D call. The V gene lost 6 bases and the J gene lost 7 bases, with 7 bases spanning the gap. Germline V lookup: CDR1 MDHEN, CDR2 SYDVKM. The length of the CDR3 is 11 residues. The CDR3 DNA follows: TGTGCCAGCAGCATGGGGAACACCATATATTTT. Its translation: CASSMGNTIYF.

On this clone itself: The junction differs from germline at one of its ends, possibly a read error. The chain employs TRBV9 and TRBJ2-5; D is undetermined. This CDR3 comprises 14 residues. The V gene's germline CDR1 is SGDLS and CDR2 YYNGEE. The CDR3: CASSVDGSQATQYF. The DNA of the CDR3 is TGTGCCAGCAGCGTAGACGGATCCCAAGCGACCCAGTACTTC.

This clone was observed a few times. V and J are TRBV10-1 and TRBJ2-3, with D unclear. The ends were cut back, 6 bases at V and 4 bases at J, with 17 bases in the middle. Per the germline V gene, CDR1 is WNHNN and CDR2 is SYGVQD (reference sequence). The CDR3 length is 15 residues. This CDR3 reads CASSPTVFASDTQYF. The CDR3 bases are TGCGCCAGCAGCCCCACCGTGTTTGCTTCAGATACGCAGTATTTT.

The chain carries TRBV5-1 and TRBJ2-1; D not resolved. The CDR3 runs 13 residues. CDR1 is SGHRS and CDR2 is YFSETQ in the germline V gene. Trimming stripped 2 bases from V and 7 bases from J, with 10 bases between. CDR3 region: CASSLYQFNEQFF. The CDR3 DNA follows: TGCGCCAGCAGCTTATACCAGTTTAATGAGCAGTTCTTC.

This sequence joins TRBV7-2 and TRBJ1-6; D remains unclear. Trimming took off 3 bases at V and 16 bases at J, with 13 bases between the two ends. CDR3 length: 12 residues. CDR1 and CDR2 from the germline V gene are SGHTA and FQGNSA. CDR3 region: CASSFEARSLHF. CDR3 DNA: TGTGCCAGCAGCTTCGAGGCCCGTTCTCTCCACTTT.

The chain links TRBV28 to TRBJ1-2; TRBD1 agrees at 9 bases. The CDR3 extends over 15 amino acids. The J segment lost 1 base and the V segment lost 6 bases, leaving 6 bases of the junction unmatched. From germline, CDR1 is MDHEN and CDR2 SYDVKM. CDR3 sequence: CASRQPGQGNYGYTF. In DNA, the CDR3 is TGTGCCAGCAGACAACCGGGACAGGGTAACTATGGCTACACCTTC.

V and J are TRBV11-3 and TRBJ1-2; no definite D call. CDR3 size: 14 residues. From germline, CDR1 is SGHNT and CDR2 YENEEA. The V and J ends lost 0 bases and 4 bases respectively, with 9 bases between them. The DNA of the CDR3 is TGTGCCAGCAGCTTAGAAGGGAGGGTCTATGGCTACACCTTC. As protein: CASSLEGRVYGYTF.

This chain links TRBV4-1 with TRBJ2-1, with D tentatively TRBD1 (6 bases). Trimming took off 4 bases at V and 5 bases at J, with 18 bases between the two ends. Germline V gene lookup returns CDR1 MGHRA and CDR2 YSYEKL. CDR3 length: 16 amino acids. CDR3 sequence (DNA): TGCGCCAGCAGCCTCCCTCACAGGGCTAAAGACAATGAGCAGTTCTTC. Protein product: CASSLPHRAKDNEQFF.

By share of the sample, this clone is large. This CDR3 reads CASSLQGANYEQYF. The CDR3 region has the DNA TGTGCCAGCAGTTTACAGGGGGCGAACTACGAGCAGTACTTC. The rearrangement joins TRBV27 to TRBJ2-7, with 8 bases lining up with TRBD1. Germline-derived CDR1 and CDR2 are MNHEY and SMNVEV (reference sequence). With 2 bases clipped from V and 3 bases from J, the junction kept 3 bases outside the gene matches. This CDR3 spans 14 amino acids.

This clone was counted a few times. This chain uses TRBV5-1 with TRBJ2-7; no clear D. The germline gives CDR1 SGHRS, CDR2 YFSETQ. This CDR3 comprises 15 residues. Trimming pared 0 bases from V and 1 base from J, leaving 11 bases between. The CDR3 protein is CASSLDGGLSYEQYF. In DNA, the CDR3 is TGCGCCAGCAGCTTGGATGGCGGCCTGTCCTACGAGCAGTACTTC.

The chain joins TRBV10-3 to TRBJ1-2; 7 nucleotides agree with TRBD1. V shed 6 bases and J 5 bases; nucleotides not matched to a gene: 18. Germline V CDR1 and CDR2: ENHRY, SYGVKD. The CDR3 is made up of 17 amino acids. CDR3 residues: CAIRAGTAGDRYYGYTF. DNA for the CDR3: TGTGCCATCAGAGCCGGGACAGCAGGAGACCGGTATTATGGCTACACCTTC.

The chain is built from TRBV29-1 and TRBJ2-6; TRBD1 aligns across 8 bases. The CDR3 loop spans 13 amino acids. Germline V gene sequence: CDR1 SQVTM, CDR2 ANQGSEA. V trimming: 4 bases; J trimming: 7 bases; junction bases outside the gene matches: 3. CDR3 loop: CSVGQGAANVLTF. CDR3 nucleotide sequence: TGCAGCGTTGGGCAGGGGGCAGCCAACGTCCTGACTTTC.

V is TRBV7-9 and J is TRBJ2-2, with D possibly TRBD1 on 6 matching bases. Germline CDR1 SEHNR, CDR2 FQNEAQ (reference sequence). Trimming stripped 0 bases from V and 6 bases from J, with 14 bases between. CDR3 size: 16 residues. The CDR3 sequence: CASSLARLWGPGELFF. The CDR3 nucleotides are TGTGCCAGCAGCTTAGCGAGGCTGTGGGGGCCCGGGGAGCTGTTTTTT.

The V and J genes are TRBV6-5 and TRBJ1-4; D ambiguous. This CDR3 comprises 14 residues. The ends were cut back, 2 bases at V and 8 bases at J, with 12 bases in the middle. Per the germline V gene, CDR1 is MNHEY and CDR2 is SVGAGI. The CDR3 protein is CASSYEGLGEKLFF. Written as DNA, the CDR3 is TGTGCCAGCAGTTACGAAGGGTTAGGGGAAAAACTGTTTTTT.

The chain couples TRBV28 to TRBJ1-1; 11 nucleotides line up with TRBD1. The CDR3 length is 16 residues. Trimming took 5 bases from V and 4 from J; bases not matched to a gene: 9. Germline V gene sequence: CDR1 MDHEN, CDR2 SYDVKM. The DNA for the CDR3 is TGTGCCAGCAGTCCCAGAGGACAGGGGGCGAGCACTGAAGCTTTCTTT. This gives the protein CASSPRGQGASTEAFF.

This sequence joins TRBV14 and TRBJ2-1; tentative D call: TRBD2 (5 bases). CDR1 is SGHDN and CDR2 is FVKESK in the germline V gene. V lost 1 base to trimming and J lost 8 bases, with 9 bases between them. The CDR3 loop spans 13 amino acids. CDR3 sequence: CASSQVDGDEQFF. CDR3 sequence (DNA): TGTGCCAGCAGCCAAGTAGACGGGGATGAGCAGTTCTTC.

This chain joins TRBV19 and TRBJ2-1, with D possibly TRBD2 on 6 matching bases. This CDR3 contains 15 residues. Trimming took off 3 bases at V and 9 bases at J, with 18 bases between the two ends. Germline-derived CDR1 and CDR2 are LNHDA and SQIVND (reference sequence). The CDR3 DNA reads TGTGCCAGTAGTATTGGAGGGACCCGAGTCCCTGAGCAGTTCTTC. Its translation is CASSIGGTRVPEQFF.

The chain is built from TRBV7-9 and TRBJ1-1; 9 nucleotides align to TRBD1. V shed 5 bases and J 1 base; nucleotides not matched to a gene: 8. Germline V gene data show CDR1 as SEHNR and CDR2 as FQNEAQ (reference sequence). The CDR3 runs 16 residues. CDR3: CASSLQPGQGNTEAFF. As DNA, the CDR3 is TGTGCCAGCAGCCTGCAACCGGGACAGGGGAACACTGAAGCTTTCTTT.

The CDR3 coding sequence is TGTGCCAGCAGCCTGAGCTCCTACGAGCAGTACTTC. Translated, it gives CASSLSSYEQYF. The genes are TRBV5-8 and TRBJ2-7; D is undetermined. This CDR3 is built from 12 residues. In germline, CDR1 is SGHTS, CDR2 YDEGEE. Trimming left V 4 bases short and J 0 bases short, with 5 bases between.

The chain links TRBV2 to TRBJ1-2; TRBD1 is a possible D gene (5 bases). CDR3 size: 15 residues. Germline CDR1 is SNHLY and CDR2 is FYNNEI. Trimming left V 0 bases short and J 5 bases short, with 13 bases between. The CDR3 DNA is TGTGCCAGCAGTGAAGCATCAGGGAATTGGTATGGCTACACCTTC. This sequence encodes CASSEASGNWYGYTF.

The chain links TRBV5-1 to TRBJ2-7; 8 bases fit TRBD2. V gave up 1 base and J gave up 0 bases; unmatched junction bases: 6. CDR1 and CDR2 (germline): SGHRS, YFSETQ. The CDR3 contains 16 residues. This chain's CDR3 is CASSLKGLGSSYEQYF. CDR3 DNA: TGCGCCAGCAGCTTGAAGGGACTAGGTAGCTCCTACGAGCAGTACTTC.

The genes are TRBV7-8 and TRBJ1-4; 8 nucleotides line up with TRBD1. The V and J ends lost 2 bases and 5 bases, in that order; junction bases with no gene match: 13. This CDR3 has 18 residues. Germline V gives CDR1 SGHVS, CDR2 FQNEAQ. The CDR3 reads CASSLRTRAAGGNEKLFF. In DNA form, the CDR3 reads TGTGCCAGCAGCTTAAGGACTCGGGCGGCAGGGGGCAATGAAAAACTGTTTTTT.

V usage is TRBV6-4 and J usage is TRBJ1-3, with no clear D. The germline V and J ends were trimmed by 2 bases and 0 bases, with 8 bases remaining between them. CDR1 MRHNA and CDR2 SNTAGT come from the germline V gene. The CDR3 is made up of 15 amino acids. The DNA of the CDR3 is TGTGCCAGCAGTGACCTGGGTCGCTCTGGAAACACCATATATTTT. It yields the protein CASSDLGRSGNTIYF.

The rearrangement uses TRBV11-2 and TRBJ2-7; TRBD1 agrees at 8 bases. CDR1 is SGHAT, CDR2 FQNNGV, per germline. The CDR3 contains 17 residues. With V trimmed by 4 bases and J by 1 base, 12 bases remained unmatched. The CDR3 DNA sequence: TGTGCCAGCAGCTCGCGAGGACAGGGTACAAGATCCTACGAGCAGTACTTC. Its protein product is CASSSRGQGTRSYEQYF.

This clone is termed medium-sized (0.01 to 0.1%). The CDR3, as DNA: TGCGCCAGCAGCCCCGGACAGGGGCGCACTGAAGCTTTCTTT. Its protein product is CASSPGQGRTEAFF. The rearrangement joins TRBV5-1 to TRBJ1-1, with 9 bases lining up with TRBD1. This CDR3 contains 14 residues. Germline CDR1 reads SGHRS; CDR2 reads YFSETQ. Losses at the gene ends were 4 bases for V and 4 bases for J; bases not matched to a gene: 5.

This clone was seen a handful of times. V usage is TRBV14 and J usage is TRBJ2-7; D is unresolved. V dropped 5 bases and J dropped 6 bases, with 14 bases sitting between them. This CDR3 region has 13 residues. Germline loops: CDR1 SGHDN, CDR2 FVKESK. CDR3 nucleotide sequence: TGTGCCAGCAGCAAAACACTCCTGGGCGAGCAGTACTTC. It encodes CASSKTLLGEQYF.

The genes are TRBV28 and TRBJ1-2; 11 bases align to TRBD1. The CDR3 totals 17 residues. The germline V gene has CDR1 MDHEN and CDR2 SYDVKM. The ends lost 3 bases at V and 3 bases at J; junction bases unmatched: 9. Here the CDR3 reads CASSFPRTGGSDYGYTF. The CDR3, as DNA: TGTGCCAGCAGTTTCCCTCGGACAGGGGGCAGTGACTATGGCTACACCTTC.